The 15 T cell receptor beta chains listed next were all sequenced from one sample in a study of control samples from healthy donors and cancer patients. Repertoires were generated with immunoSEQ multiplex PCR, while TCRdb's copy carries only in-frame clones and drops some. The sample lists some 120,000 clones, around 92% seen once, with under 0.7% in the top ten. The sequencing sample was made of PBMCs. The receptors derive from a man older than 75 with head and neck cancer.

The rearrangement joins TRBV7-2 to TRBJ2-7; a possible D gene is TRBD1 (6 bases). Trimming took off 5 bases at V and 0 bases at J, with 11 bases between the two ends. The CDR3 extends over 14 amino acids. Germline CDR1 is SGHTA and CDR2 is FQGNSA. CDR3 sequence reads: CASSLNRASYEQYF. CDR3 sequence (DNA): TGTGCCAGCAGCCTAAACAGGGCCTCCTACGAGCAGTACTTC.

The chain uses TRBV5-1 and TRBJ2-3; 11 bases line up with TRBD1. The CDR3 has 15 residues. J lost 4 bases, V lost 4 bases, and 5 bases had no gene match. CDR1 SGHRS and CDR2 YFSETQ come from the germline V gene. DNA for the CDR3: TGCGCCAGCAGCCACGGGACAGGGGGGCCAGATACGCAGTATTTT. Translated, it gives CASSHGTGGPDTQYF.

A word on this clone: The same CDR3 also results from other DNA sequences found in this sample. The gene calls are TRBV6-6 and TRBJ1-4; D not resolved. CDR1 is MNHNY and CDR2 is SVGAGI in the germline V gene (reference sequence). The CDR3 is 12 residues long. The germline V and J ends were trimmed by 4 bases and 7 bases, with 7 bases remaining between them. DNA of the CDR3: TGTGCCAGCAGTTTCGGAGGTGAAAAACTGTTTTTT. This translates into CASSFGGEKLFF.

This chain connects TRBV10-3 to TRBJ1-5, with D tentatively TRBD1 (5 bases). CDR3 size: 15 residues. V gave up 8 bases and J gave up 7 bases, with 21 bases separating them. Germline loops: CDR1 ENHRY, CDR2 SYGVKD. DNA for the CDR3: TGTGCCATCGGAACGGTAGAGGGGAAAGGCCAGCCCCAGCATTTT. Protein product: CAIGTVEGKGQPQHF.

The rearrangement uses TRBV11-1 and TRBJ1-2; possibly TRBD1 for D (6 bases). CDR1 and CDR2 from the germline V gene are SGHAT and FQDESV (reference sequence). V lost 1 base and J 2 bases, leaving 11 bases between the germline ends. The CDR3 contains 15 residues. CDR3 in amino acids: CASSLEPTGNYGYTF. The CDR3 DNA is TGTGCCAGCAGCTTAGAACCAACAGGGAACTATGGCTACACCTTC.

This chain connects TRBV6-5 to TRBJ1-2; D possibly corresponds to TRBD1 (6 bases). This CDR3 region has 13 residues. CDR1 is MNHEY and CDR2 is SVGAGI in the germline V gene. The ends were cut back, 0 bases at V and 4 bases at J, with 6 bases in the middle. CDR3: CASSYSDSYGYTF. The CDR3 DNA follows: TGTGCCAGCAGTTACTCGGACAGCTATGGCTACACCTTC.

The chain joins TRBV19 to TRBJ2-5, with 11 bases lining up with TRBD2. Trimming took 4 bases from V and 1 from J; bases not matched to a gene: 8. This CDR3 comprises 17 residues. The germline V gene has CDR1 LNHDA and CDR2 SQIVND (reference sequence). The CDR3 nucleotides read TGTGCCAGTAGTAGAGGACTAGCGGGCGGCCTCCAAGAGACCCAGTACTTC. It is translated as CASSRGLAGGLQETQYF.

This chain links TRBV5-1 with TRBJ1-5, with D perhaps TRBD1 (5 bases). This CDR3 has 15 amino acids. Germline lookup yields CDR1 SGHRS and CDR2 YFSETQ. Trimming took 0 bases from V and 4 from J, leaving 11 bases between them. The DNA for the CDR3 is TGCGCCAGCAGCTTGGAGGGGCGGGTGAATCAGCCCCAGCATTTT. Its translation: CASSLEGRVNQPQHF.

The chain links TRBV6-4 to TRBJ2-7; 8 bases fit TRBD2. The CDR3 is 13 residues long. J gave up 2 bases and V 7 bases, and 4 bases lay outside the gene matches. The germline CDR1 and CDR2 sequences are MRHNA and SNTAGT. Written as DNA, the CDR3 is TGTGCCAGCATGTTTAGCGGGACCTACGAGCAGTACTTC. Protein sequence: CASMFSGTYEQYF.

V usage is TRBV5-5 and J usage is TRBJ1-2; D not certain. The CDR3 is made up of 15 amino acids. With 4 bases removed from V and 4 bases from J, the gap between germline ends came to 17 bases. Germline CDR1 is SGHKS and CDR2 is YYEKEE (reference sequence). Here the CDR3 DNA reads TGTGCCAGCAGCGCGCCCCCAGCGAGTCCCTATGGCTACACCTTC. Protein sequence: CASSAPPASPYGYTF.

The chain combines TRBV4-1 with TRBJ1-2; D is undetermined. The V gene's germline CDR1 is MGHRA and CDR2 YSYEKL. This CDR3 region has 16 residues. Trimming stripped 0 bases from V and 2 bases from J, with 13 bases between. The CDR3 sequence: CASSQDPNPGNYGYTF. The DNA for the CDR3 is TGCGCCAGCAGCCAAGATCCAAATCCTGGCAACTATGGCTACACCTTC.

J is TRBJ2-5 and V is TRBV10-1; the D gene is possibly TRBD1 (6 bases). This CDR3 has 14 residues. Trimming pared 5 bases from V and 2 bases from J, leaving 12 bases between. The germline V gene has CDR1 WNHNN and CDR2 SYGVQD (reference sequence). In DNA form, the CDR3 reads TGCGCCAGCAGTTCCGGACAGCATCAAGAGACCCAGTACTTC. It yields the protein CASSSGQHQETQYF.

V gene TRBV3-1 (or the pseudogene TRBV3-2) combines with J gene TRBJ1-2, with D maybe TRBD1 (5 bases). Looked up from germline, CDR1 is LGHDT and CDR2 is YNNKEL (reference sequence). This CDR3 has 16 residues. Trimming shortened V by 0 bases and J by 8 bases, and 19 bases separated the two germline ends. CDR3 coding DNA: TGTGCCAGCAGCCAAGATGTCGGGGGGACTCGTGGAGGCTACACCTTC. Its protein product is CASSQDVGGTRGGYTF.

This chain connects TRBV24-1 to TRBJ1-4; D is ambiguous. CDR3 size: 15 residues. Trimming took off 0 bases at V and 0 bases at J, with 4 bases between the two ends. Germline-derived CDR1 and CDR2 are KGHDR and SFDVKD. The CDR3 sequence is CATSDLAATNEKLFF. The CDR3, as DNA: TGTGCCACCAGTGATTTGGCTGCAACTAATGAAAAACTGTTTTTT.

The chain links TRBV27 to TRBJ1-1; 8 bases are shared with TRBD1. CDR1 is MNHEY, CDR2 SMNVEV, per germline (reference sequence). V shed 6 bases, J shed 1 base, and the junction held 7 bases outside the gene matches. The CDR3 length is 15 residues. CDR3 DNA sequence: TGTGCCAGCAGCTCGTCGACAGGGGCGAACACTGAAGCTTTCTTT. Protein sequence: CASSSSTGANTEAFF.